Following are 28 T cell receptor beta chains from one sample sequenced in a study of T-cell reconstitution after alpha-beta-depleted transplantation in children. During its preparation, the TCRbeta library received unique molecular identifiers. TCRdb reprocessed the PCR reads with MiXCR, giving one entry per CDR3 protein. The repertoire holds 200,000 to 250,000 distinct CDR3 sequences, with approximately 9% as singletons. This material consisted of PBMCs from the stem cell graft donor, taken from the stem cell graft. The receptor set was obtained from a human donor who donated a stem cell graft to a child with acute lymphoblastic leukemia.

In this sample, this clonotype turned up many times. The V gene is TRBV20-1, the J gene TRBJ2-3; TRBD2 aligns across 8 bases. V shed 5 bases, J shed 1 base, and the junction held 5 bases outside the gene matches. Germline CDR1 is DFQATT and CDR2 is SNEGSKA (reference sequence). The CDR3 is 14 residues long. The DNA for the CDR3 is TGCAGTGCTCTTCTAGCGGGTCGCACAGATACGCAGTATTTT. Translation: CSALLAGRTDTQYF.

This clonotype was seen repeatedly, ten times or more. The chain couples TRBV29-1 to TRBJ1-2; 8 bases are a match to TRBD1. V gave up 3 bases and J gave up 2 bases; unmatched junction bases: 14. CDR3 length: 17 amino acids. CDR1 and CDR2 (germline): SQVTM, ANQGSEA. DNA for the CDR3: TGCAGCGTTGACGGGGAAATCGACAGGGGAACGAACTATGGCTACACCTTC. It is translated as CSVDGEIDRGTNYGYTF.

This clonotype occurred a few times. The chain is built from TRBV11-1 and TRBJ2-5; no definite D call. V was pared by 1 base and J by 5 bases, with 11 bases between. CDR1 is SGHAT, CDR2 FQDESV, per germline (reference sequence). The CDR3 is 14 amino acids. CDR3 nucleotides: TGTGCCAGCAGCTTAGTTACCGGTGAGGAGACCCAGTACTTC. Protein: CASSLVTGEETQYF.

This clonotype was observed many times. The rearrangement uses TRBV7-9 and TRBJ1-5, with D uncertain. The germline CDR1 and CDR2 sequences are SEHNR and FQNEAQ (reference sequence). The CDR3 runs to 12 residues. Trimming stripped 5 bases from V and 9 bases from J, with 11 bases between. The CDR3 is CASSENMGPQHF. CDR3 DNA: TGTGCCAGCAGCGAGAACATGGGGCCCCAGCATTTT. Together with reference TRBV7-9 and TRBJ1-5, the CDR3 gives the full variable domain: DTGVSQNPRHKITKRGQNVTFRCDPISEHNRLYWYRQTLGQGPEFLTYFQNEAQLEKSRLLSDRFSAERPKGSFSTLEIQRTEQGDSAMYLCASSENMGPQHFGDGTRLSIL.

This clonotype was detected ten times or more. The V gene is TRBV4-2, the J gene TRBJ2-1; D possibly corresponds to TRBD2 (6 bases). CDR1 and CDR2 (germline): LGHNA, YNFKEQ. This CDR3 spans 15 amino acids. V was trimmed by 0 bases and J by 3 bases, leaving 9 bases between them. In nucleotides, the CDR3 is TGTGCCAGCAGCCAAGATGAGACTAGCTACAATGAGCAGTTCTTC. It specifies CASSQDETSYNEQFF.

This clonotype showed up just a few times. The chain is built from TRBV20-1 and TRBJ2-7, with 10 bases fitting TRBD1. V shed 3 bases and J 6 bases; nucleotides not matched to a gene: 5. In germline, CDR1 is DFQATT, CDR2 SNEGSKA (reference sequence). The CDR3 spans 13 residues. CDR3 protein: CSASRDRGLEQYF. Here the CDR3 DNA reads TGCAGTGCTAGCCGGGACAGGGGACTCGAGCAGTACTTC.

This clonotype has at least ten counts. The chain uses TRBV20-1 and TRBJ2-1; D possibly corresponds to TRBD1 (5 bases). Germline CDR1 reads DFQATT; CDR2 reads SNEGSKA (reference sequence). V was cut by 8 bases and J by 6 bases, with 11 bases left in between. The length of the CDR3 is 11 residues. The CDR3, as DNA: TGCAGTCCCCAGGGCAGCAATGAGCAGTTCTTC. It yields the protein CSPQGSNEQFF.

The chain employs TRBV28 and TRBJ1-1; D remains ambiguous. The germline V and J ends were trimmed by 5 bases and 10 bases, with 17 bases remaining between them. The germline CDR1 and CDR2 sequences are MDHEN and SYDVKM. The CDR3 runs 13 residues. The CDR3 nucleotides are TGTGCCAGCAGTCCCGGGGAGGCCCGGGGAGCTTTCTTT. It codes for CASSPGEARGAFF.

At least ten counts were recorded for this clonotype. The J gene is TRBJ1-1, the V gene TRBV18, with a tentative D call TRBD1 (5 bases). Germline values: CDR1 KGHSH, CDR2 LQKENI. Trimming stripped 3 bases from V and 1 base from J, with 9 bases between. The CDR3 loop spans 14 amino acids. The CDR3 DNA is TGTGCCAGCTCACCGACGACAGCGAACACTGAAGCTTTCTTT. This encodes CASSPTTANTEAFF.

The chain has TRBV5-1 and TRBJ2-4, with D tentatively TRBD1 (6 bases). Germline CDR1 is SGHRS and CDR2 is YFSETQ. Trimming removed 4 bases at V and 0 bases at J, with 14 bases between. This CDR3 is built from 16 residues. The DNA of the CDR3 is TGCGCCAGCAGCCCTTGGACAGAGATAGCCAAAAACATTCAGTACTTC. Its protein is CASSPWTEIAKNIQYF.

In its sample, this clonotype was seen many times. The chain recombines TRBV9 with TRBJ1-5; no definite D call. This CDR3 is built from 13 residues. V lost 0 bases and J 3 bases, leaving 4 bases between the germline ends. Germline-derived CDR1 and CDR2 are SGDLS and YYNGEE. The chain's CDR3 is CASSVAVNQPQHF. The CDR3 region has the DNA TGTGCCAGCAGCGTAGCCGTCAATCAGCCCCAGCATTTT. Supplemented by reference TRBV9 and TRBJ1-5, the full variable domain reads DSGVTQTPKHLITATGQRVTLRCSPRSGDLSVYWYQQSLDQGLQFLIQYYNGEERAKGNILERFSAQQFPDLHSELNLSSLELGDSALYFCASSVAVNQPQHFGDGTRLSIL.

This chain links TRBV20-1 with TRBJ2-2; 7 positions match TRBD1. The germline V gene encodes CDR1 DFQATT and CDR2 SNEGSKA (reference sequence). This CDR3 is built from 16 residues. Trimming at V came to 6 bases and at J to 0 bases, leaving 10 bases not matched to a gene. The CDR3 sequence: CSATRDRNANTGELFF. DNA for the CDR3: TGCAGTGCGACCCGGGACAGAAACGCGAACACCGGGGAGCTGTTTTTT.

This chain uses TRBV29-1 with TRBJ1-2; D is possibly TRBD1 (6 bases). Deletions cut 4 bases from V and 8 bases from J, with 17 bases between. Germline V gene lookup returns CDR1 SQVTM and CDR2 ANQGSEA. This CDR3 has 13 residues. Here the CDR3 reads CSVGARGEGGYTF. The DNA of the CDR3 is TGCAGCGTTGGGGCCAGGGGAGAAGGGGGCTACACCTTC. Filled out from reference TRBV29-1 and TRBJ1-2, the complete variable domain reads SAVISQKPSRDICQRGTSLTIQCQVDSQVTMMFWYRQQPGQSLTLIATANQGSEATYESGFVIDKFPISRPNLTFSTLTVSNMSPEDSSIYLCSVGARGEGGYTFGSGTRLTVV.

This chain links TRBV5-1 with TRBJ2-1; a weak D match, TRBD1 (6 bases). CDR1 is SGHRS and CDR2 is YFSETQ in the germline V gene. The CDR3 covers 17 residues. Trimming cost V 3 bases and J 1 base, with 17 bases left between them. The CDR3 nucleotides read TGCGCCAGCAGCTGGGGAACGACAGGCTTGTCCTACAATGAGCAGTTCTTC. It is translated as CASSWGTTGLSYNEQFF. Full variable domain (rest looked up from reference TRBV5-1 and TRBJ2-1): KAGVTQTPRYLIKTRGQQVTLSCSPISGHRSVSWYQQTPGQGLQFLFEYFSETQRNKGNFPGRFSGRQFSNSRSEMNVSTLELGDSALYLCASSWGTTGLSYNEQFFGPGTRLTVL.

This clonotype came up a few times. The V and J genes are TRBV3-1 and TRBJ1-2, with a possible D match to TRBD1 (5 bases). V was cut by 0 bases and J by 4 bases, with 12 bases left in between. This CDR3 contains 15 residues. The V gene's germline CDR1 is LGHDT and CDR2 YNNKEL (reference sequence). CDR3 amino acids: CASSQDLSGPYGYTF. CDR3 sequence (DNA): TGTGCCAGCAGCCAAGATCTTTCGGGGCCCTATGGCTACACCTTC.

The rearrangement links TRBV29-1 to TRBJ2-3; D remains unclear. In germline, CDR1 is SQVTM, CDR2 ANQGSEA. V lost 3 bases and J 5 bases, leaving 12 bases between the germline ends. This CDR3 spans 13 amino acids. The chain's CDR3 is CSVDYQHLDTQYF. The CDR3 region has the DNA TGCAGCGTTGACTACCAGCACCTAGATACGCAGTATTTT.

This clonotype was detected only a few times. This sequence joins TRBV7-9 and TRBJ1-2, with D maybe TRBD1 (6 bases). Deletions cut 5 bases from V and 6 bases from J, with 10 bases between. From germline, CDR1 is SEHNR and CDR2 FQNEAQ (reference sequence). CDR3 length equals 12 residues. CDR3 DNA sequence: TGTGCCAGCAGCGAACAGGGAGATGGCTACACCTTC. Protein product: CASSEQGDGYTF.

This clonotype was seen only a few times. J is TRBJ1-6 and V is TRBV10-3, with D hard to call. Trimming removed 6 bases from V and 8 bases from J, with 17 bases in between. Germline V gene data show CDR1 as ENHRY and CDR2 as SYGVKD. The length of the CDR3 is 15 residues. The CDR3 DNA sequence: TGTGCCATCAGACTGAGCGCGATAAGAGATTCACCCCTCCACTTT. It encodes CAIRLSAIRDSPLHF.

The chain carries TRBV5-1 and TRBJ2-5, with D perhaps matching TRBD2 (6 bases). The V gene lost 2 bases and the J gene lost 5 bases, with 10 bases spanning the gap. The germline V gene encodes CDR1 SGHRS and CDR2 YFSETQ. This CDR3 is built from 13 residues. CDR3 DNA: TGCGCCAGCAGCTTCGGAGGGGTGGAGACCCAGTACTTC. Protein sequence: CASSFGGVETQYF.

This clonotype was detected only a few times. The rearrangement links TRBV27 to TRBJ2-5, with 8 bases fitting TRBD1. The length of the CDR3 is 14 residues. Germline CDR1 and CDR2: MNHEY and SMNVEV (reference sequence). V dropped 5 bases and J dropped 1; count of bases not matched to a gene: 3. The CDR3 region is CASSQDRVQETQYF. In DNA, the CDR3 is TGTGCCAGCAGTCAGGACAGGGTCCAAGAGACCCAGTACTTC.

The sample holds a few counts of this clonotype. The chain uses TRBV5-1 and TRBJ2-3, with 9 bases fitting TRBD2. The CDR3 is made up of 16 amino acids. From germline, CDR1 is SGHRS and CDR2 YFSETQ. V trimming: 1 base; J trimming: 0 bases; junction bases outside the gene matches: 3. CDR3 protein: CASSLRAGGSTDTQYF. The CDR3 DNA reads TGCGCCAGCAGCTTGCGAGCGGGGGGTAGCACAGATACGCAGTATTTT.

This clonotype showed up just a few times. The chain links TRBV5-1 to TRBJ1-2; D not resolved. In germline, CDR1 is SGHRS, CDR2 YFSETQ. Trimming took 4 bases from V and 3 from J, leaving 10 bases between them. The CDR3 is made up of 13 amino acids. CDR3: CASSADMHYGYTF. CDR3 sequence (DNA): TGCGCCAGCAGCGCCGACATGCACTATGGCTACACCTTC.

The sample holds a few counts of this clonotype. The chain recombines TRBV7-8 with TRBJ1-4, with 9 bases that match TRBD1. V lost 5 bases and J lost 7; bases outside the gene matches: 8. CDR1 and CDR2 (germline): SGHVS, FQNEAQ. CDR3 length equals 15 residues. The CDR3 spells CASSPRQGVGEKLFF. In DNA, the CDR3 is TGTGCCAGCAGCCCTAGACAGGGGGTGGGTGAAAAACTGTTTTTT.

This clonotype was seen a few times. The chain employs TRBV25-1 and TRBJ2-7; no definite D call. Germline CDR1 is MGHDK and CDR2 is SYGVNS. This CDR3 contains 12 residues. The V and J ends lost 2 bases and 0 bases respectively, with 2 bases between them. The CDR3 DNA follows: TGTGCCAGCAGTGAAAACTCCTACGAGCAGTACTTC. It encodes CASSENSYEQYF.

The table lists this clonotype with many counts. The V call is TRBV5-1, the J call TRBJ2-5, with D uncertain. Germline values: CDR1 SGHRS, CDR2 YFSETQ. Trimming removed 1 base at V and 5 bases at J, with 6 bases between. The CDR3 runs to 12 residues. CDR3 DNA sequence: TGCGCCAGCAGCTTGACGTCCGAGACCCAGTACTTC. It is translated as CASSLTSETQYF. Filled out from reference TRBV5-1 and TRBJ2-5, the complete variable domain reads KAGVTQTPRYLIKTRGQQVTLSCSPISGHRSVSWYQQTPGQGLQFLFEYFSETQRNKGNFPGRFSGRQFSNSRSEMNVSTLELGDSALYLCASSLTSETQYFGPGTRLLVL.

The gene calls are TRBV18 and TRBJ1-5; no reliable D call. Trimming took off 4 bases at V and 0 bases at J, with 10 bases between the two ends. Germline CDR1 and CDR2: KGHSH and LQKENI. This CDR3 region has 15 residues. DNA for the CDR3: TGTGCCAGCTCACTAACTACAGATAGCAATCAGCCCCAGCATTTT. Protein product: CASSLTTDSNQPQHF. The variable domain in full, completed from reference TRBV18 and TRBJ1-5, reads NAGVMQNPRHLVRRRGQEARLRCSPMKGHSHVYWYRQLPEEGLKFMVYLQKENIIDESGMPKERFSAEFPKEGPSILRIQQVVRGDSAAYFCASSLTTDSNQPQHFGDGTRLSIL.

Concerning this clonotype itself: A read error may produce the germline difference seen at one junction end. The chain links TRBV6-1 to TRBJ2-1; 9 bases are shared with TRBD2. The CDR3 covers 17 residues. Per germline, CDR1 MNHNS and CDR2 SASEGT. The CDR3 reads CATSEGRGGRFYNEQFF. The CDR3 bases are TGTGCCACCAGTGAAGGGCGGGGGGGCCGATTCTACAATGAGCAGTTCTTC.

The chain recombines TRBV25-1 with TRBJ2-7; possible D gene TRBD1, 5 bases. The V and J ends lost 4 bases and 3 bases respectively, with 10 bases between them. From germline, CDR1 is MGHDK and CDR2 SYGVNS. The CDR3 extends over 13 amino acids. CDR3 DNA: TGTGCCAGCAGTGTAGGGGCCGGCTACGAGCAGTACTTC. It encodes CASSVGAGYEQYF.